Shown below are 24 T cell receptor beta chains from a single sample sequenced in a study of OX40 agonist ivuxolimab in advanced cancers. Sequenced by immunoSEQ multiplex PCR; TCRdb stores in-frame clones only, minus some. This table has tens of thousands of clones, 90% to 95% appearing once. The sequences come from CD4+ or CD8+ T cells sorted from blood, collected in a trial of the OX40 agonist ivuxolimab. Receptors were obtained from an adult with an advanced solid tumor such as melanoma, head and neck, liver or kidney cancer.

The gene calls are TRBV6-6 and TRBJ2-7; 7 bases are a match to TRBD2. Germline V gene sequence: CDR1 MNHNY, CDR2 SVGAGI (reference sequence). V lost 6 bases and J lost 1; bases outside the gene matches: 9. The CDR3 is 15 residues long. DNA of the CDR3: TGTGCCAGCAGCCCCGGGGGGTCGCTTTCCTACGAGCAGTACTTC. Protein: CASSPGGSLSYEQYF.

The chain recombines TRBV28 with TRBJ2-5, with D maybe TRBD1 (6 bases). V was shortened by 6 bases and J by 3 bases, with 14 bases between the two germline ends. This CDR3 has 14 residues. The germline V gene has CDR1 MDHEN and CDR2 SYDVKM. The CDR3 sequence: CASRPQGRKETQYF. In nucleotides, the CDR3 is TGTGCCAGCAGACCACAGGGTCGAAAAGAGACCCAGTACTTC. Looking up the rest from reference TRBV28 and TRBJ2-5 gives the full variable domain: DVKVTQSSRYLVKRTGEKVFLECVQDMDHENMFWYRQDPGLGLRLIYFSYDVKMKEKGDIPEGYSVSREKKERFSLILESASTNQTSMYLCASRPQGRKETQYFGPGTRLLVL.

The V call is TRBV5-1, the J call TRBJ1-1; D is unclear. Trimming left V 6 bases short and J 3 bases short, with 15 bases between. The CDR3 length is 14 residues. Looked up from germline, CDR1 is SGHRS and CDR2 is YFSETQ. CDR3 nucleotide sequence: TGCGCCAGCAAAGGGCAAGGGATAGACACTGAAGCTTTCTTT. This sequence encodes CASKGQGIDTEAFF.

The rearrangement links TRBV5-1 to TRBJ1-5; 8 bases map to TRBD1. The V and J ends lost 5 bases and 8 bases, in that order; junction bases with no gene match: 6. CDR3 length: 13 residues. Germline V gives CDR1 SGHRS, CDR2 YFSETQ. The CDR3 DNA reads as TGCGCCAGCAGTTTTACAGGGGGTGAGCCCCAGCATTTT. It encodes CASSFTGGEPQHF.

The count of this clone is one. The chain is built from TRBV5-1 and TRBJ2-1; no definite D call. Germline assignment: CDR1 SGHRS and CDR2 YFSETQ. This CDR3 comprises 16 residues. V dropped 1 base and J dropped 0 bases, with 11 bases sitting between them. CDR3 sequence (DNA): TGCGCCAGCAGCTTGAAGTCTCGTCGCTCCTACAATGAGCAGTTCTTC. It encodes CASSLKSRRSYNEQFF.

This CDR3 is CASSSPPTDTQYF. In nucleotides, the CDR3 is TGTGCCAGCAGTTCCCCACCCACAGATACGCAGTATTTT. The rearrangement links TRBV6-5 to TRBJ2-3; D gene unclear. CDR1 and CDR2 (germline): MNHEY, SVGAGI. The CDR3 contains 13 residues. V lost 4 bases to trimming and J lost 2 bases, with 7 bases between them.

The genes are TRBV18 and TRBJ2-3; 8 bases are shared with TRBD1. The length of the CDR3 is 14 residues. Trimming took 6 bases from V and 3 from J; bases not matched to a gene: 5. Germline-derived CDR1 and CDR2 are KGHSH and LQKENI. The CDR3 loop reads CASSTGVGTDTQYF. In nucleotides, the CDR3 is TGTGCCAGCTCGACAGGGGTAGGGACAGATACGCAGTATTTT.

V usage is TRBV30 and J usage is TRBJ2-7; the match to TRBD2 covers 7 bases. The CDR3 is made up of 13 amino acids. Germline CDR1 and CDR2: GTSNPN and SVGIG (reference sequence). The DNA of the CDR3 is TGTGCTTGGGGGGGGAGTGGGACCTACGAGCAGTACTTC. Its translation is CAWGGSGTYEQYF.

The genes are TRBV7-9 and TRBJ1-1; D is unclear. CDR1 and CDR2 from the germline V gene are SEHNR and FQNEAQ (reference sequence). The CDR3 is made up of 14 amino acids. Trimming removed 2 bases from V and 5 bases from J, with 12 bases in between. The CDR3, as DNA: TGTGCCAGCAGCTTAAGGGCAGCGAAGACTGAAGCTTTCTTT. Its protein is CASSLRAAKTEAFF.

The CDR3 loop reads CALGQGPISYNEQFF. As DNA, the CDR3 is TGTGCCCTGGGGCAGGGGCCTATCTCCTACAATGAGCAGTTCTTC. The chain couples TRBV7-9 to TRBJ2-1; a possible D gene is TRBD1 (6 bases). In germline, CDR1 is SEHNR, CDR2 FQNEAQ (reference sequence). The CDR3 extends over 15 amino acids. Trimming left V 11 bases short and J 0 bases short, with 17 bases between.

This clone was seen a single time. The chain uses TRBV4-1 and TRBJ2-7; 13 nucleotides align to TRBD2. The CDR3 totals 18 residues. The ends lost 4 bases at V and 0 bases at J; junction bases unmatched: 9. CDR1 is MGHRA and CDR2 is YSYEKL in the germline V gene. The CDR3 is CASSLRLAGGPISYEQYF. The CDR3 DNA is TGCGCCAGCAGCCTACGACTAGCGGGGGGTCCTATCTCCTACGAGCAGTACTTC.

DNA of the CDR3: TGTGCCAGCAGCTTAGTGGGGGACTCCTACAATGAGCAGTTCTTC. Translating it yields CASSLVGDSYNEQFF. The chain recombines TRBV11-3 with TRBJ2-1; D may match TRBD1 or TRBD2 (5 bases each). V was trimmed by 1 base and J by 0 bases, leaving 7 bases between them. This CDR3 region has 15 residues. The germline CDR1 and CDR2 sequences are SGHNT and YENEEA.

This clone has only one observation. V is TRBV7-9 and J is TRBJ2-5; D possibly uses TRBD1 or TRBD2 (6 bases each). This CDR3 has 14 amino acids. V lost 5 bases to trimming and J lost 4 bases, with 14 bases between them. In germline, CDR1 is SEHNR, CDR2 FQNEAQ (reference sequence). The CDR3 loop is CASSPRGVGETQYF. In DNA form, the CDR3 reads TGTGCCAGCAGCCCTAGGGGGGTAGGAGAGACCCAGTACTTC. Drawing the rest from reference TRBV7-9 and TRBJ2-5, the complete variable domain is DTGVSQNPRHKITKRGQNVTFRCDPISEHNRLYWYRQTLGQGPEFLTYFQNEAQLEKSRLLSDRFSAERPKGSFSTLEIQRTEQGDSAMYLCASSPRGVGETQYFGPGTRLLVL.

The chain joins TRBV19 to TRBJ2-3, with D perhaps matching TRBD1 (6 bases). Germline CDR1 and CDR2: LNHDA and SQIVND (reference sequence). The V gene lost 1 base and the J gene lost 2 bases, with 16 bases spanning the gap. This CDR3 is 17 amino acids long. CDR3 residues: CASSIGTAPKVTDTQYF. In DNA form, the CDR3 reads TGTGCCAGTAGTATAGGGACAGCTCCAAAGGTCACAGATACGCAGTATTTT.

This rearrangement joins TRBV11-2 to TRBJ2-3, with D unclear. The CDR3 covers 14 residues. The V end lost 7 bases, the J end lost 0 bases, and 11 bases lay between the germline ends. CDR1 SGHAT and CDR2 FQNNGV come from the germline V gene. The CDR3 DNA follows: TGTGCCAGCACCGGTGGTCTTAGCACAGATACGCAGTATTTT. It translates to CASTGGLSTDTQYF.

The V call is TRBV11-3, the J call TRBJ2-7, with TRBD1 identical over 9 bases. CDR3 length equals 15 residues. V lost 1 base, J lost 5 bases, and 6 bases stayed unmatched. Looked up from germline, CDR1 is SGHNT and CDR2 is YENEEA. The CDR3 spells CASSLASTGGDEQYF. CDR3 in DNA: TGTGCCAGCAGCTTAGCCTCGACAGGGGGTGACGAGCAGTACTTC.

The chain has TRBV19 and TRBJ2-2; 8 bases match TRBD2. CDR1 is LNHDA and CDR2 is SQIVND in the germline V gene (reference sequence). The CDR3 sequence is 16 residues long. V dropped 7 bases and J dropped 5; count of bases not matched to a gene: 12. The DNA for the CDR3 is TGTGCCAGTAACGGTTTTTCGGCTAGCGGGACCGGGGAGCTGTTTTTT. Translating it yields CASNGFSASGTGELFF. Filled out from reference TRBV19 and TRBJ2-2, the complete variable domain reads DGGITQSPKYLFRKEGQNVTLSCEQNLNHDAMYWYRQDPGQGLRLIYYSQIVNDFQKGDIAEGYSVSREKKESFPLTVTSAQKNPTAFYLCASNGFSASGTGELFFGEGSRLTVL.

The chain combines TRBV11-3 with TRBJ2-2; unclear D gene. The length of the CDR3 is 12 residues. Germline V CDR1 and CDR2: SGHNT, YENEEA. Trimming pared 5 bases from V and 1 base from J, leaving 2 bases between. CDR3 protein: CASSQNTGELFF. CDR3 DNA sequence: TGTGCCAGCAGCCAGAACACCGGGGAGCTGTTTTTT.

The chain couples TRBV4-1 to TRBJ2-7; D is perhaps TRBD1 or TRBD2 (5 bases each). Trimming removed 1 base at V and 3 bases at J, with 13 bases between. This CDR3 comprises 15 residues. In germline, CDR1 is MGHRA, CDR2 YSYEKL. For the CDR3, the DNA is TGCGCCAGCAGCCAAGTTCCGGGGCGGTTCTACGAGCAGTACTTC. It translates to CASSQVPGRFYEQYF.

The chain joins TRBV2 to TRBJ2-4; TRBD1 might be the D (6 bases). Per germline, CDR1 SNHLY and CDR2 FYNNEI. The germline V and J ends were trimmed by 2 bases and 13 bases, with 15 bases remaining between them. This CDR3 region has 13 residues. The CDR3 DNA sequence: TGTGCCAGCAGTGAACGGGAACAGGGTCTACAGTACTTC. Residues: CASSEREQGLQYF.

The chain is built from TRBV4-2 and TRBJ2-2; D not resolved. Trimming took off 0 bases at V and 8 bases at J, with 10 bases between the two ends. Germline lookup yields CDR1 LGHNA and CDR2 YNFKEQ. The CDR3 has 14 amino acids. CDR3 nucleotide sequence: TGTGCCAGCAGCCAAGAATGGCGTGGGGGGGAGCTGTTTTTT. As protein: CASSQEWRGGELFF.

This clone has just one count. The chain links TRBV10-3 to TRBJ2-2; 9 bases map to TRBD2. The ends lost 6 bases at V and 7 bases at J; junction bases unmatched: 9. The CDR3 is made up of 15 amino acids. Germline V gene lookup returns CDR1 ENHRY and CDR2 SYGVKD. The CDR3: CAISPTSGDSGELFF. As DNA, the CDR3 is TGTGCCATCAGCCCGACTAGCGGAGACAGCGGGGAGCTGTTTTTT.

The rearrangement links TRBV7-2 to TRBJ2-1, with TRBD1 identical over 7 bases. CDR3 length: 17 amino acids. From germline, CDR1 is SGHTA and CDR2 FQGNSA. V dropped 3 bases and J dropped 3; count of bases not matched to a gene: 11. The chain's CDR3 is CASSLVGSRGLYNEQFF. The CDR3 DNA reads TGTGCCAGCAGCTTGGTCGGGTCTAGGGGGCTCTACAATGAGCAGTTCTTC.

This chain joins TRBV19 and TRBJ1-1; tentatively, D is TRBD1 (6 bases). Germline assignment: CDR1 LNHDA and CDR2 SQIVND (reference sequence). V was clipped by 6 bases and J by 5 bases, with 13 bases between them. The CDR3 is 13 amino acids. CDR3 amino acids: CASSEKGDTEAFF. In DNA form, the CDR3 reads TGTGCCAGTAGCGAGAAGGGGGATACTGAAGCTTTCTTT.